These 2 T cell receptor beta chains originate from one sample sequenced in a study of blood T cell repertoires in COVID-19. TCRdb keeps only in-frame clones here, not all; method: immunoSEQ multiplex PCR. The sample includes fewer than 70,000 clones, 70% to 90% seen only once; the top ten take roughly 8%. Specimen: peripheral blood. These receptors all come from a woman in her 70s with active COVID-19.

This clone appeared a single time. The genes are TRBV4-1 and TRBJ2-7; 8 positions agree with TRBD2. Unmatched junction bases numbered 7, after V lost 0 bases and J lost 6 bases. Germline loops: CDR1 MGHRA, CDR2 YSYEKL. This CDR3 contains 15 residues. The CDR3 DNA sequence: TGCGCCAGCAGCCAAGAGGGGAGCGGGAGTGGCGAGCAGTACTTC. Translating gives CASSQEGSGSGEQYF.

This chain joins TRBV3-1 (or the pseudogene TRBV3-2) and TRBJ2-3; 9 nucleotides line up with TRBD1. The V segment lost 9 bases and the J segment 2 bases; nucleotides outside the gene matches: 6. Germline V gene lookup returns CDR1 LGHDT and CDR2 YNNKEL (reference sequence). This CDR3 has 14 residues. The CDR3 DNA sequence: TGTGCCAGTCAGGACAGGGGACACACAGATACGCAGTATTTT. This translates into CASQDRGHTDTQYF.